This T cell receptor beta chain came from a study of cytomegalovirus exposure and HLA in healthy donors. General study points: Clusters of TCRs from the first cohort tended to co-occur in the roughly 120 validation repertoires (as a later analysis found). Rare TCR sequences predominated, though certain public TCRs were found in many donors. Overall, approximately 150 TCR beta chains were annotated as cytomegalovirus-associated. Per published reports, the classifier diagnosed cytomegalovirus status with high specificity and sensitivity.

Remarks on this clone: The antigen is undetermined.

The protocol was immunoSEQ multiplex PCR, while the TCRdb copy is restricted to in-frame clones and leaves out a portion. The sample lists 130,000 or so clones, approximately 92% occurring once. Sequencing was done on a sample of PBMCs. The clonotype comes from a young woman in good health and CMV-seropositive.

CDR3 residues: CASSVGGRGTGELFF. The CDR3 DNA reads TGTGCCAGCAGCGTAGGAGGCAGGGGCACCGGGGAGCTGTTTTTT. The chain joins TRBV9 to TRBJ2-2, with D perhaps TRBD1 (6 bases). Germline values: CDR1 SGDLS, CDR2 YYNGEE. V was shortened by 0 bases and J by 4 bases, with 10 bases between the two germline ends. This CDR3 spans 15 amino acids.